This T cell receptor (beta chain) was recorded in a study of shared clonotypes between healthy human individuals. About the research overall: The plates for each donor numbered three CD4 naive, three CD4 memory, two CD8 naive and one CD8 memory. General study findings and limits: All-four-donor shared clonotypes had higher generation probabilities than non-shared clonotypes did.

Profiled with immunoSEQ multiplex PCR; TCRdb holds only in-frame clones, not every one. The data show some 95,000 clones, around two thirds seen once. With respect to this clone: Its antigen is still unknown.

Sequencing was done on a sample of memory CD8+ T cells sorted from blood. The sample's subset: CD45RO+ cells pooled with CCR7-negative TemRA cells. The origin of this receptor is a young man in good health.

The CDR3 reads CASSQSLAGTYEQYF. The CDR3 region has the DNA TGCGCCAGCAGCCAAAGTCTAGCGGGGACATACGAGCAGTACTTC. The chain recombines TRBV4-1 with TRBJ2-7, with 9 bases fitting TRBD2. V shed 2 bases, J shed 4 bases, and the junction held 6 bases outside the gene matches. CDR1 and CDR2 from the germline V gene are MGHRA and YSYEKL. CDR3 length equals 15 residues.